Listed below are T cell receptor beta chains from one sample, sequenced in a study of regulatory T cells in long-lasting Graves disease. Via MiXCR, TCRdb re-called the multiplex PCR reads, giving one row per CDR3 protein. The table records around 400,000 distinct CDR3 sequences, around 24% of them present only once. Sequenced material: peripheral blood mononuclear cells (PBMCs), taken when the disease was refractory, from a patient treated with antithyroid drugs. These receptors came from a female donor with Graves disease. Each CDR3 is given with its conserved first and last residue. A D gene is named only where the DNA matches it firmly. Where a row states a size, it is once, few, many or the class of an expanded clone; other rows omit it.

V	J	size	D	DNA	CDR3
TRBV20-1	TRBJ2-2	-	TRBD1	TGCAGTGCTAGGCCTGGACAGGGCCCGATCACCGGGGAGCTGTTTTTT	CSARPGQGPITGELFF
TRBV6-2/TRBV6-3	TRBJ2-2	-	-	TGTGCCAGCAGTTACGCGGGTAGCACCGGGGAGCTGTTTTTT	CASSYAGSTGELFF
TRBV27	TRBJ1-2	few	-	TGTGCCAGCAGTCGCTGGGGGGCGGCCGGCTACACCTTC	CASSRWGAAGYTF
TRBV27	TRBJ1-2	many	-	TGTGCCAGCAGCCGACAGTCCAACTATGGCTACACCTTC	CASSRQSNYGYTF
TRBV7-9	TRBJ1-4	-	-	TGTGCCAGCAGCTCTTTTGGGGGTGAAAAACTGTTTTTT	CASSSFGGEKLFF
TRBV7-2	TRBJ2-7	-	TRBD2	TGTGCCAGCAGCTTAGGATTCAGCGGGAGGAACGTCGAGCAGTACTTC	CASSLGFSGRNVEQYF
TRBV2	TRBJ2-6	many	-	TGTGCCAGCAGAAGGGCAGGCCTTAGCTCTGGGGCCAACGTCCTGACTTTC	CASRRAGLSSGANVLTF
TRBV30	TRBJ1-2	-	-	TGTGCCTGGAAGGGGGTTGGACTGGCTAACTATGGCTACACCTTC	CAWKGVGLANYGYTF
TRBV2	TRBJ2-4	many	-	TGTGCCAGCAGTGGCAGGGGTGGCATTCAGTACTTC	CASSGRGGIQYF
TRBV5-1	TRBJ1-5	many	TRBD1	TGTGCCAGCAGCTCGGGACAGGGGGGTCAGCCCCAGCATTTT	CASSSGQGGQPQHF
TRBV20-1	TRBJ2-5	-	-	TGCAGTGCTAGAGATATTGGAGCCCAAGAGACCCAGTACTTC	CSARDIGAQETQYF
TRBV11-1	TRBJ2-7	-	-	TGTGCCAGCAGCACAGTCCCTGGGACCGGGCAGTACTTC	CASSTVPGTGQYF
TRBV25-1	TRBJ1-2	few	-	TGTGCCAGCAGTGATTACAGGGATGGCTACACCTTC	CASSDYRDGYTF
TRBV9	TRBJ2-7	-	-	TGTGCCAGCAGCGTAGGACCAGAAGGGAATTACGAGCAGTACTTC	CASSVGPEGNYEQYF
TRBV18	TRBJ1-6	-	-	TGTGCCAGCTCACCGGGGGCGTATAATTCACCCCTCCACTTT	CASSPGAYNSPLHF
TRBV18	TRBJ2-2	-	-	TGTGCCAGCACTTCCTTCCCGGGACCCATCACCGGGGAGCTGTTTTTT	CASTSFPGPITGELFF
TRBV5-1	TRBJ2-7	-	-	TGCGCCAGCAGTGGCAGACCCAATACCTACGAGCAGTACTTC	CASSGRPNTYEQYF
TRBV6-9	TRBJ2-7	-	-	TGTGCCAGCAGTTACGGTCAGTGGCGCAACGAGCAGTACTTC	CASSYGQWRNEQYF
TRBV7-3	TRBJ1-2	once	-	TGTGCCAGCAGCCCCGGACAGACAGCCTATGGCTACACCTTC	CASSPGQTAYGYTF
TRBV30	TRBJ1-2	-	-	TGTGCCTGGAGTGAACTAACCTGGAGTGGCTACACCTTC	CAWSELTWSGYTF
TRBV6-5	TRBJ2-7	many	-	TGTGCCAGCAGTTACACGGGGGACCGAACCTACGAGCAGTACTTC	CASSYTGDRTYEQYF
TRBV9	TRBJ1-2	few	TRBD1	TGTGCCAGCAGCGTAGAAAGGGGGCCCCTCACCTTC	CASSVERGPLTF
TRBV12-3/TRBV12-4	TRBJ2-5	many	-	TGTGCCAGCAGGGTGGAGGCAGCAGAGAAGACCCAGTACTTC	CASRVEAAEKTQYF
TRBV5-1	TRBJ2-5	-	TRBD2	TGCGCCAGCAGCGGCCGACTAGCGGGAGAGGGGTTCGGGAAGACCCAGTACTTC	CASSGRLAGEGFGKTQYF
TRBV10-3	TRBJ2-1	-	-	TGTGCCAGCCGGACAGACGACTACAATGAGCAGTTCTTC	CASRTDDYNEQFF
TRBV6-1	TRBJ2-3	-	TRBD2	TGTGCCAGCAGTGGGCCGGGACTAGCGGGAGCTGTTTTGTTCGATACGCAGTATTTT	CASSGPGLAGAVLFDTQYF
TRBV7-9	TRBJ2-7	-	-	TGTGCCAGCAGCTTCTTCTCCGAGCAGTACTTC	CASSFFSEQYF
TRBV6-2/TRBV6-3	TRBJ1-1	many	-	TGTGCCAGCAGTTGGCAGGGGAACACTGAAGCTTTCTTT	CASSWQGNTEAFF
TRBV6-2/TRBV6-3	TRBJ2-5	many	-	TGTGCCAGCAGTTACTCGGGGGCAGCACAAGAGACCCAGTACTTC	CASSYSGAAQETQYF
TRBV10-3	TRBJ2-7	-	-	TGTGCCATCAGTGATTATCTCGACGAGCAGTACTTC	CAISDYLDEQYF
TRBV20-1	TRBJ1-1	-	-	TGCAGTGCTATCGAGGGTGGCGGCGGCACTGAAGCTTTCTTT	CSAIEGGGGTEAFF
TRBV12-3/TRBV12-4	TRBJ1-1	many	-	TGTGCCAGCACCCCCTTGATCGGGCCATCTGAAGCTTTCTTT	CASTPLIGPSEAFF
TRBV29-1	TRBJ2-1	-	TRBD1	TGCAGCGTTAACACCGGGACAGGGGGATACAATGAGCAGTTCTTC	CSVNTGTGGYNEQFF
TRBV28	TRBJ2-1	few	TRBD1	TGTGCCAGCAGCCGCCAAGGGGGCTTGTTCTACAATGAGCAGTTCTTC	CASSRQGGLFYNEQFF
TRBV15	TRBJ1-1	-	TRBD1	TGTGCCACAGACAGGGGCGAGAACACTGAAGCTTTCTTT	CATDRGENTEAFF
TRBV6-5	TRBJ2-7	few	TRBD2	TGTGCCAGCAGTTACACTCAAGCGGGGCTATCCTACGAGCAGTACTTC	CASSYTQAGLSYEQYF
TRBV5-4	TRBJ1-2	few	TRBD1	TGTGCCAGCAGCTTGACAGGGGGGTTGGACTACACCTTC	CASSLTGGLDYTF
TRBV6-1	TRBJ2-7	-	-	TGTGCCACCTACATAGGAAAATACGAGCAGTACTTC	CATYIGKYEQYF
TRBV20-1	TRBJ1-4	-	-	TGCAGTGCCGACCTAGGTGAAAAACTGTTTTTT	CSADLGEKLFF
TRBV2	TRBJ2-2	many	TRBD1	TGTGCCAGCAGTGGACAGGGTTACACCGGGGAGCTGTTTTTT	CASSGQGYTGELFF
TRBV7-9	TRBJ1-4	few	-	TGTGCCAGCAGCGAGACAGCAGAGCCTAATGAAAAACTGTTTTTT	CASSETAEPNEKLFF
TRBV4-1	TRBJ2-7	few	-	TGCGCCAGCAGCCAAGATCAAGCGGACAATACGAAAGCCTACGAGCAGTACTTC	CASSQDQADNTKAYEQYF
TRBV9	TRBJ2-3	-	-	TGTGCCAGCAGCGTAGATGGGGGAGCATCAGATACGCAGTATTTT	CASSVDGGASDTQYF
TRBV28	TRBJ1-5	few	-	TGTGCCAGCAGTGAGGAGAATCAGCCCCAGCATTTT	CASSEENQPQHF
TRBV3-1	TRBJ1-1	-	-	TGTGCCAGCAGCCTCGGGAGAGGGCCTGAAGCTTTCTTT	CASSLGRGPEAFF
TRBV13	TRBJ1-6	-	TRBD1	TGTGCCAGCAGCTCGGGACAGGGTTTGTCACCCCTCCACTTT	CASSSGQGLSPLHF
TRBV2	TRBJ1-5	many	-	TGTGCCAGCAGTGAGGCAGGACCTAGCAATCAGCCCCAGCATTTT	CASSEAGPSNQPQHF
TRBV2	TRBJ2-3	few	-	TGTGCCAGCAGTTTGACACGGGAAGATACGCAGTATTTT	CASSLTREDTQYF
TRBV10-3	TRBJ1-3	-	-	TGTGCCATCAGTGACAGCCCCCGGGGGCCCGGAAACACCATATATTTT	CAISDSPRGPGNTIYF
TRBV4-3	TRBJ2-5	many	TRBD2	TGCGCCAGCAGCCAAGACGGGACTAGCCAAGAGACCCAGTACTTC	CASSQDGTSQETQYF
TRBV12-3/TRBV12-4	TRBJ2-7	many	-	TGTGCCAGCAGTTTCTCGGGAAAGCAGTACTTC	CASSFSGKQYF
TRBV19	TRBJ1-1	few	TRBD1	TGTGCCAGTAGTATTTACCCTCTACTTGGGACAGGGAACACTGAAGCTTTCTTT	CASSIYPLLGTGNTEAFF